This T cell receptor (beta chain) is from a study of shared clonotypes between healthy human individuals. The CDR3 totals 16 residues. Germline CDR1 reads SEHNR; CDR2 reads FQNEAQ (reference sequence). Trimming removed 4 bases from V and 2 bases from J; junction bases left unmatched: 6. The study, taken as a whole, reports: Naive subsets generally had larger estimated richness than memory subsets.

Method: immunoSEQ multiplex PCR; TCRdb's copy keeps in-frame clones and lacks some. This sample yields about 2.2 million clones, of which roughly 93% are seen a single time; around 1.7% belongs to the top ten. On this clone itself: Its matching antigen is unknown.

The naive CD8 fraction comprised CD45RO-negative cells positively selected for CCR7 and excluded terminally differentiated effector memory CD45RA+ cells. All participating donors were Caucasian adults from Nashville, Tennessee. V is TRBV7-9 and J is TRBJ2-1; 9 bases match TRBD1. Sequencing was done on a sample of naive CD8+ T cells from PBMCs. The TCR sequence derives from a man aged 18 to 30 in good health. Some clones in this sample may be carry-over from other donors' samples. The DNA for the CDR3 is TGTGCCAGCAGCTCCCCCGGGACAGGGACCTACAATGAGCAGTTCTTC. It yields the protein CASSSPGTGTYNEQFF.